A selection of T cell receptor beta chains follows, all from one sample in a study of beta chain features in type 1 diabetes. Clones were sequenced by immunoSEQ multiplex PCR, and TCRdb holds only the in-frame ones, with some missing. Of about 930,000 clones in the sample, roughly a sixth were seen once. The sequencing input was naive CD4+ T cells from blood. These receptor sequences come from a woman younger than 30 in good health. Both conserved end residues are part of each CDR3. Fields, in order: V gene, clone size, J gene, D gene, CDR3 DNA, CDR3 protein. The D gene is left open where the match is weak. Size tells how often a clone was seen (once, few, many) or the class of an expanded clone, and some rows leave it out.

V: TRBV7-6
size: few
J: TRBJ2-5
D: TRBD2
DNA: TGTGCCAGCAGCCAGGTGTTGGCGGGAGCGGAGACCCAGTACTTC
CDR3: CASSQVLAGAETQYF

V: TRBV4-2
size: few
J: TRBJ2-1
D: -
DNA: TGTGCCAGCAGCCAAGGCGGGCAATCCTACAATGAGCAGTTCTTC
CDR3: CASSQGGQSYNEQFF

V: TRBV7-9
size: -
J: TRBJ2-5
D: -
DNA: TGTGCCAGCAGCTTTCGTGGGAGTGAGGAGACCCAGTACTTC
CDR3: CASSFRGSEETQYF

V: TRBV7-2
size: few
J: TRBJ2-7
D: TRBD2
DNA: TGTGCCAGCAGCTTTAGCGGGTACAGCTACGAGCAGTACTTC
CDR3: CASSFSGYSYEQYF

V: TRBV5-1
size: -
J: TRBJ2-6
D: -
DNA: TGCGCCAGCAGCTCCGCGATAAGAATCTCTGGGGCCAACGTCCTGACTTTC
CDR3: CASSSAIRISGANVLTF

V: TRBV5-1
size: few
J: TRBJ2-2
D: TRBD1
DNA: TGCGCCAGCAGACCTTCGGGACAGTTATCGAACACCGGGGAGCTGTTTTTT
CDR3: CASRPSGQLSNTGELFF

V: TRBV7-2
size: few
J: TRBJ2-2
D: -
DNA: TGTGCCAGCAGCTTCCGGATCGGGGAGCTGTTTTTT
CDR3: CASSFRIGELFF

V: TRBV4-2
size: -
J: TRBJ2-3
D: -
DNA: TGTGCCAGCAGCCCAAGGTCCGGGGCATATACGCAGTATTTT
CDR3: CASSPRSGAYTQYF

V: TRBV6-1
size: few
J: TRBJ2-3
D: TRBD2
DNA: TGTGCCGCGTCTAGCGGCTACACAGATACGCAGTATTTT
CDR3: CAASSGYTDTQYF

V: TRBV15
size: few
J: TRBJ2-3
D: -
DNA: TGTGCCACCAGCAGTGCCAGACAGGCCCTAACAGATACGCAGTATTTT
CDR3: CATSSARQALTDTQYF